The next 17 T cell receptor beta chains were all read from a single sample in a study of cytomegalovirus exposure and HLA in healthy donors. The PCR contained 60 Vbeta and 13 Jbeta primers. Libraries were prepared by immunoSEQ multiplex PCR; TCRdb keeps only in-frame clonotypes and omits some of them. The sample records over 150,000 clones, approximately 79% being singletons. Material: PBMCs. The source is a man aged 40-49 years in good health and CMV-seronegative.

The chain has TRBV5-1 and TRBJ1-6, with 10 nucleotides matching TRBD1. The CDR3 runs 15 residues. V lost 0 bases and J lost 7; bases outside the gene matches: 1. Germline V gives CDR1 SGHRS, CDR2 YFSETQ. CDR3 in amino acids: CASSLEGQGNSPLHF. The CDR3, as DNA: TGCGCCAGCAGCTTGGAGGGACAGGGGAATTCACCCCTCCACTTT.

This chain connects TRBV5-1 to TRBJ2-3; 8 bases are shared with TRBD1. CDR3 length equals 17 residues. The germline CDR1 and CDR2 sequences are SGHRS and YFSETQ. Losses at the gene ends were 4 bases for V and 0 bases for J; bases not matched to a gene: 10. As DNA, the CDR3 is TGCGCCAGCAGCCCGAACCTCGGGACAGGTAGCACAGATACGCAGTATTTT. Protein sequence: CASSPNLGTGSTDTQYF.

V is TRBV23-1 and J is TRBJ2-4; possibly TRBD1 for D (6 bases). TRBV23-1 has ORF status, its function being uncertain. V lost 8 bases, J lost 0 bases, and 14 bases lay in between. The CDR3 runs to 15 residues. CDR3 in amino acids: CASFPRGLAKNIQYF. The CDR3, as DNA: TGCGCCAGCTTTCCCAGGGGCCTAGCCAAAAACATTCAGTACTTC.

This clone was recorded a few times. The chain combines TRBV13 with TRBJ2-1; 7 nucleotides agree with TRBD1. The germline CDR1 and CDR2 sequences are PRHDT and FYEKMQ (reference sequence). The CDR3 contains 15 residues. J was trimmed by 10 bases and V by 6 bases; bases with no gene match: 15. The CDR3 spells CASSPTLDRAPEQFF. The CDR3 DNA is TGTGCCAGCAGTCCGACTCTCGACAGGGCCCCCGAGCAGTTCTTC.

Note on this clone: One junction end does not reproduce the germline sequence, and a read error may be involved. The chain is built from TRBV7-7 and TRBJ2-3, with D tentatively TRBD1 or TRBD2 (6 bases each). Per the germline V gene, CDR1 is SSHAT and CDR2 is FNYEAQ (reference sequence). CDR3 length: 13 residues. CDR3 region: CASSLGGQDTQYF. CDR3 DNA sequence: TGTGCTAGCAGCTTAGGGGGGCAAGATACGCAGTATTTT.

The rearrangement links TRBV14 to TRBJ1-1; 7 bases map to TRBD1. The CDR3 contains 15 residues. The V gene's germline CDR1 is SGHDN and CDR2 FVKESK. Trimming took 2 bases from V and 6 from J; bases not matched to a gene: 9. DNA for the CDR3: TGTGCCAGCAGCCAATGGGCCAGGGGGTTCGCTGAAGCTTTCTTT. Protein sequence: CASSQWARGFAEAFF.

In this sample, this clone turned up a few times. The V call is TRBV10-3, the J call TRBJ1-1; D is possibly TRBD1 (5 bases). The CDR3 length is 13 residues. The V gene's germline CDR1 is ENHRY and CDR2 SYGVKD. V was shortened by 10 bases and J by 1 base, with 13 bases between the two germline ends. The CDR3 here is CATWGGSNTEAFF. The CDR3 bases are TGTGCCACTTGGGGCGGATCGAACACTGAAGCTTTCTTT.

In this sample, this clone turned up once. The chain is built from TRBV28 and TRBJ1-5, with 9 bases fitting TRBD1. With 5 bases clipped from V and 6 bases from J, the junction kept 11 bases outside the gene matches. There are 16 residues in the CDR3. Germline CDR1 reads MDHEN; CDR2 reads SYDVKM. Here the CDR3 reads CASSERLGQGRQPQHF. The CDR3 DNA reads TGTGCCAGCAGTGAAAGATTGGGACAGGGACGTCAGCCCCAGCATTTT.

This clone was seen only once. V usage is TRBV6-5 and J usage is TRBJ2-7, with D maybe TRBD2 (7 bases). Trimming shortened V by 6 bases and J by 0 bases, and 15 bases separated the two germline ends. The CDR3 has 15 amino acids. Per the germline V gene, CDR1 is MNHEY and CDR2 is SVGAGI. The CDR3 DNA reads TGTGCCAGCAGATACCTAGCGGACAGCTCCTACGAGCAGTACTTC. It yields the protein CASRYLADSSYEQYF.

The genes are TRBV4-1 and TRBJ1-2, with D hard to call. CDR1 is MGHRA and CDR2 is YSYEKL in the germline V gene. This CDR3 comprises 11 residues. V lost 1 base and J 8 bases, leaving 5 bases between the germline ends. The CDR3 spells CASSQAGGYTF. The CDR3 DNA is TGCGCCAGCAGCCAAGCTGGCGGCTACACCTTC.

The chain employs TRBV4-2 and TRBJ2-1; 8 bases line up with TRBD2. The length of the CDR3 is 15 residues. Per the germline V gene, CDR1 is LGHNA and CDR2 is YNFKEQ. V gave up 0 bases and J gave up 4 bases; unmatched junction bases: 2. CDR3 sequence (DNA): TGTGCCAGCAGCCAAGAACTAGCGGTATACAATGAGCAGTTCTTC. Translating it yields CASSQELAVYNEQFF.

The chain uses TRBV13 and TRBJ1-6; TRBD1 agrees at 11 bases. This CDR3 has 15 residues. V gave up 5 bases and J gave up 7 bases; unmatched junction bases: 4. Per germline, CDR1 PRHDT and CDR2 FYEKMQ (reference sequence). The CDR3 protein is CASSDRDRGNSPLHF. For the CDR3, the DNA is TGTGCCAGCAGCGACCGGGACAGGGGGAATTCACCCCTCCACTTT.

The V and J genes are TRBV19 and TRBJ2-1, with a possible D match to TRBD2 (5 bases). This CDR3 has 16 amino acids. V shed 7 bases and J shed 0 bases, with 16 bases lying between them. Germline V CDR1 and CDR2: LNHDA, SQIVND (reference sequence). This CDR3 is CASTQDTRSSYNEQFF. The CDR3 DNA reads TGTGCCAGTACGCAAGATACTAGGAGCTCCTACAATGAGCAGTTCTTC.

Comment on this clone: At one end the junction does not follow the germline gene, possibly because of a read error. The chain carries TRBV5-1 and TRBJ2-5, with 11 bases lining up with TRBD2. From germline, CDR1 is SGHRS and CDR2 YFSETQ. The CDR3 is made up of 15 amino acids. The CDR3 spells CASSYSGGGQGTQYF. CDR3 bases: TGCGCCAGCAGCTATAGCGGGGGGGGCCAAGGGACCCAGTACTTC.

The CDR3 coding sequence is TGTGCCAGCAGTCAGGGGATTTGGGTTAAGACTGAAGCTTTCTTT. Translating gives CASSQGIWVKTEAFF. The chain uses TRBV6-1 and TRBJ1-1; D is perhaps TRBD1 (6 bases). CDR1 MNHNS and CDR2 SASEGT come from the germline V gene. The ends were cut back, 5 bases at V and 5 bases at J, with 18 bases in the middle. The CDR3 consists of 15 residues.

This clone showed up just a few times. The V call is TRBV4-1, the J call TRBJ2-7; a weak D match, TRBD1 (6 bases). Trimming stripped 5 bases from V and 3 bases from J, with 11 bases between. The V gene's germline CDR1 is MGHRA and CDR2 YSYEKL. The CDR3 contains 13 residues. Here the CDR3 reads CASSADSSYEQYF. The CDR3 region has the DNA TGCGCCAGCAGCGCGGACAGTAGCTACGAGCAGTACTTC.

This clone is termed medium-sized. The chain has TRBV7-3 and TRBJ1-4; D remains unclear. This CDR3 is 13 amino acids long. Germline V gene lookup returns CDR1 SGHTA and CDR2 FQGTGA. V lost 3 bases and J lost 7, with 9 bases in between. CDR3 in amino acids: CASSFSIGEKLFF. CDR3 coding DNA: TGTGCCAGCAGCTTCTCTATCGGTGAAAAACTGTTTTTT.